Below, one TCR beta chain is given with its context. What it binds is unknown. Trimming stripped 1 base from V and 5 bases from J, with 17 bases between. This CDR3 contains 16 residues. Germline CDR1 is SGHAT and CDR2 is FQDESV (reference sequence). Produced via immunoSEQ multiplex PCR; TCRdb's table is partial and in-frame only. The sample includes about 110,000 clones, about 87% of them seen just once. The source of the sample is a study of T cell responses to AZD1222 COVID-19 vaccine. Overall study results and limits: Spike-wide coverage was observed for vaccine-associated CD4 TCRs, with dominant responses at 160-218 and 743-854.

V gene TRBV11-1 combines with J gene TRBJ2-5; D possibly corresponds to TRBD1 (6 bases). The TCR comes from an adult who received the AZD1222 COVID-19 vaccine. This specimen consisted of peripheral blood, obtained 28 days after the second AZD1222 dose. This chain's CDR3 is CASSLESARGEETQYF. The CDR3 nucleotides are TGTGCCAGCAGCTTAGAGTCAGCCAGGGGAGAGGAGACCCAGTACTTC.